Shown below are 7 T cell receptor beta chains from a single sample sequenced in a study of CD4 and CD8 cells across lung adenocarcinoma regions. TCRdb independently ran MiXCR on the PCR reads; one entry per CDR3 protein. Among approximately 5,000 distinct CDR3 sequences listed, 45% to 50% were seen once. The sequenced sample consisted of CD4+ T cells from the margin of a lung tumor. Receptors originate from a male donor with lung adenocarcinoma. The CD4 and CD8 labels of this study may be unreliable.

The J gene is TRBJ2-1, the V gene TRBV6-1; D gene ambiguous. With the DNA end fitting TRBJ2-7 better, the J assignment may be wrong. CDR1 and CDR2 from the germline V gene are MNHNS and SASEGT. The CDR3 extends over 16 amino acids. The CDR3 region is CASSEGVALRPYEQYF. For the CDR3, the DNA is TGTGCCAGCAGTGAAGGTGTGGCCCTTCGACCCTACGAGCAGTACTTC.

The chain links TRBV10-1 to TRBJ2-5; the D gene is possibly TRBD2 (6 bases). The DNA end is a closer match to TRBJ2-3, so the J assignment may be wrong. CDR1 and CDR2 from the germline V gene are WNHNN and SYGVQD (reference sequence). CDR3 length: 16 residues. This CDR3 is CASRRRGGGDQETQYF. CDR3 coding DNA: TGCGCCAGCAGGCGGCGGGGTGGCGGTGACCAAGAGACCCAGTATTTT.

The chain has TRBV7-2 and TRBJ2-3, with D possibly being TRBD2 (5 bases). This CDR3 region has 14 residues. The V gene lost 2 bases and the J gene lost 2 bases, with 8 bases spanning the gap. From germline, CDR1 is SGHTA and CDR2 FQGNSA. CDR3 sequence (DNA): TGTGCCAGCAGCTTAACAGCGGACACAGATACGCAGTATTTT. This translates into CASSLTADTDTQYF. Variable domain in full (rest from reference TRBV7-2 and TRBJ2-3): GAGVSQSPSNKVTEKGKDVELRCDPISGHTALYWYRQSLGQGLEFLIYFQGNSAPDKSGLPSDRFSAERTGGSVSTLTIQRTQQEDSAVYLCASSLTADTDTQYFGPGTRLTVL.

This chain uses TRBV6-1 with TRBJ2-3, with 8 bases fitting TRBD2. With V trimmed by 6 bases and J by 7 bases, 9 bases remained unmatched. Per germline, CDR1 MNHNS and CDR2 SASEGT. The CDR3 runs to 14 residues. CDR3: CASSKRELGNTQYF. Written as DNA, the CDR3 is TGTGCCAGCAGCAAGCGGGAGTTGGGGAATACGCAGTATTTT.

Relative to its sample, this clonotype is medium-sized. The chain combines TRBV6-1 with TRBJ2-7; 7 nucleotides line up with TRBD1. The CDR3 loop spans 13 amino acids. CDR1 MNHNS and CDR2 SASEGT come from the germline V gene. The ends lost 8 bases at V and 1 base at J; junction bases unmatched: 5. CDR3 bases: TGTGCCAGCGGAATGACAGGGTCCTACGAGCAGTACTTC. Amino acid sequence: CASGMTGSYEQYF.

This clonotype was counted between two and nine times. This sequence joins TRBV10-3 and TRBJ2-1; 12 bases are shared with TRBD2. The germline V gene has CDR1 ENHRY and CDR2 SYGVKD. J gave up 3 bases and V 5 bases, and 5 bases lay outside the gene matches. This CDR3 has 16 amino acids. The CDR3: CAISPSGRAYYNEQFF. The CDR3 coding sequence is TGTGCCATCAGTCCTAGCGGGAGGGCATACTACAATGAGCAGTTCTTC.

Of note for this clonotype: At one of its ends the junction is not consistent with the germline gene, which may arise from a read error. The CDR3 region has the DNA TGTGCCAGGGGTCACAGGGGCCGTGACCAAGATACCCAGTACTTC. Amino acid sequence: CARGHRGRDQDTQYF. This rearrangement joins TRBV6-1 to TRBJ2-5; 7 nucleotides line up with TRBD1. This CDR3 has 15 amino acids. Per the germline V gene, CDR1 is MNHNS and CDR2 is SASEGT.